A single T cell receptor (beta chain) is shown here with its context. Its antigen is currently unknown. The sample originates from a study of cytomegalovirus exposure and HLA in healthy donors. Germline V gene sequence: CDR1 LNHDA, CDR2 SQIVND (reference sequence). V lost 4 bases, J lost 5 bases, and 12 bases stayed unmatched. This CDR3 comprises 17 residues. The study ran its PCR with 60 Vbeta and 13 Jbeta primers. Data came from immunoSEQ multiplex PCR; TCRdb stores just in-frame clones and leaves some out. The sample lists 150,000 to 170,000 clones, around 79% occurring once. Study-level results: Reportedly, fewer N-insertions than the 666-donor mean appeared in an Asian-associated ancestry cluster in a later analysis. Rarity characterized most TCR sequences, yet some public TCRs appeared in many donors. Trimming of TCR beta V- and J-genes showed a link, identified in a later analysis, to a missense DCLRE1C variant.

When sampled, the donors appeared nominally healthy, though they likely had unrecorded immune exposures. This receptor was identified in a man aged 25 to 40 in good health and CMV-seropositive. The V call is TRBV19, the J call TRBJ2-5, with TRBD2 matching 11 bases. Sequencing was done on a sample of PBMCs. CDR3 coding DNA: TGTGCCAGTAGTACTATTCGAGGTAGCGGGAGGGGGGAGACCCAGTACTTC. Protein sequence: CASSTIRGSGRGETQYF.